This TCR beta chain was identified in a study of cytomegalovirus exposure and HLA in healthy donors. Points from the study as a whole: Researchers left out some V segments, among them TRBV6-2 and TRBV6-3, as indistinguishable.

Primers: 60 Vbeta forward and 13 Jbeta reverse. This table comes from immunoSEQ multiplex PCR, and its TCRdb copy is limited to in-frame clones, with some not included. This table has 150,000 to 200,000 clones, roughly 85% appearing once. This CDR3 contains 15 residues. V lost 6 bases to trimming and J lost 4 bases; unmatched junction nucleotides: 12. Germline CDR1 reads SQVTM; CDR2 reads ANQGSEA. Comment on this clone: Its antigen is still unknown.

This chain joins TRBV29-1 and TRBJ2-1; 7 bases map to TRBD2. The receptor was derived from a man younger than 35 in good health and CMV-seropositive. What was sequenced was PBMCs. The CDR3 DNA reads TGCAGCGTAGAACCCCTGGCGGGGGTATACAATGAGCAGTTCTTC. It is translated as CSVEPLAGVYNEQFF.